These T cell receptor beta chains were read from a single sample in a study of T-cell memory formation after mild COVID-19. From the 5' RACE reads, TCRdb called clonotypes with MiXCR, one entry per CDR3 protein. The table lists 500,000 to 650,000 distinct CDR3 sequences, 20% to 25% of them singletons. The sample comprised PBMCs or a T cell subset sorted from them (not recorded which). These receptors came from an adult woman who had mild COVID-19 (a few samples of this study predate the infection). Cell type and time point are not known. Both conserved end residues are part of each CDR3. A D gene is named only where the DNA matches it firmly. The size field is filled for only some rows; it gives once, few, many or a size class.

TRBV2,TRBD1,TRBJ1-1,.,CASSPSGTGLWVAEAFF,TGTGCCAGCAGTCCCTCCGGGACAGGTCTTTGGGTCGCTGAAGCTTTCTTT
TRBV15,TRBD1,TRBJ2-4,.,CATSSEKQGFLEYF,TGTGCCACCAGCAGTGAAAAACAGGGGTTCTTGGAGTACTTC
TRBV25-1,.,TRBJ2-1,few,CASSESFPGLGQDEQFF,TGTGCCAGCAGTGAATCCTTCCCGGGACTAGGACAGGATGAGCAGTTCTTC
TRBV12-3/TRBV12-4,.,TRBJ1-5,few,CASSFGTKGSNQPQHF,TGTGCCAGCAGTTTTGGGACCAAAGGGAGCAATCAGCCCCAGCATTTT
TRBV7-9,.,TRBJ1-5,few,CASSSDRPNQPQHF,TGTGCCAGCAGCTCAGACAGACCCAATCAGCCCCAGCATTTT
TRBV7-9,.,TRBJ2-5,.,CASEFGETQYF,TGTGCCAGCGAGTTCGGAGAGACCCAGTACTTC
TRBV4-2,.,TRBJ2-7,.,CASSQGFEAASSYEQYF,TGTGCCAGCAGCCAAGGGTTTGAGGCAGCCTCCTCCTACGAGCAGTACTTC
TRBV5-1,.,TRBJ1-1,.,CASSSDTKIGGAFF,TGCGCCAGCAGCTCGGACACCAAAATAGGAGGAGCTTTCTTT
TRBV4-1,.,TRBJ2-1,few,CASSQVLRRSSYNEQFF,TGCGCCAGCAGCCAAGTGTTGAGAAGGAGCTCCTACAATGAGCAGTTCTTC
TRBV7-9,TRBD1,TRBJ1-1,.,CASSSTGARAWGAFF,TGTGCCAGCAGCTCGACAGGGGCCCGCGCTTGGGGGGCTTTCTTT
TRBV12-3/TRBV12-4,.,TRBJ1-6,few,CASSQTGQRGNSPLHF,TGTGCCAGCAGCCAAACCGGACAGCGAGGAAATTCACCCCTCCACTTT
TRBV18,.,TRBJ2-2,few,CASSDDWELFF,TGTGCCAGCTCAGATGACTGGGAGCTGTTTTTT
TRBV5-1,TRBD1,TRBJ1-1,many,CASSLGQGWDTEAFF,TGCGCCAGCAGCTTGGGACAGGGGTGGGACACTGAAGCTTTCTTT
TRBV7-9,TRBD2,TRBJ2-5,.,CASSNLVTGGQETQYF,TGTGCCAGCAGCAACCTCGTGACGGGGGGCCAAGAGACCCAGTACTTC
TRBV29-1,.,TRBJ2-2,.,CSVEVGSGELFF,TGCAGCGTGGAAGTGGGCTCCGGGGAGCTGTTTTTT
TRBV2,.,TRBJ1-5,.,CASRGLIGVQPQHF,TGTGCCAGCAGGGGACTGATAGGGGTTCAGCCCCAGCATTTT
TRBV5-1,.,TRBJ1-6,few,CASSFTRQGINSPLHF,TGCGCCAGCAGCTTTACTCGGCAGGGGATTAATTCACCCCTCCACTTT
TRBV11-2,TRBD1,TRBJ2-5,few,CASSGTRDRAIATSQETQYF,TGTGCCAGCAGCGGAACCCGGGACAGGGCGATCGCGACCTCCCAAGAGACCCAGTACTTC
TRBV6-2/TRBV6-3,.,TRBJ2-2,.,CASSYLAPTGELFF,TGTGCCAGCAGCTATCTAGCGCCCACCGGGGAGCTGTTTTTT
TRBV5-1,.,TRBJ1-2,few,CASSSSQGIYGYTF,TGCGCCAGCAGCTCTTCGCAGGGTATCTATGGCTACACCTTC
TRBV24-1,TRBD2,TRBJ2-1,.,CATSDSRTSGRANEQFF,TGTGCCACCAGTGATTCAAGGACTAGCGGGAGGGCCAATGAGCAGTTCTTC
TRBV7-9,.,TRBJ1-2,.,CASSPSSTVFYGYTF,TGTGCCAGCAGCCCCTCCTCGACAGTCTTCTATGGCTACACCTTC
TRBV4-1,.,TRBJ1-1,once,CASSQFPGYEAFF,TGCGCCAGCAGCCAATTTCCGGGCTACGAAGCTTTCTTT
TRBV12-3/TRBV12-4,TRBD1,TRBJ1-5,.,CASSGTGGHQPQHF,TGTGCCAGCAGCGGGACAGGGGGCCATCAGCCCCAGCATTTT
TRBV14,TRBD1,TRBJ1-4,.,CASSQASGQGYEKLFF,TGTGCCAGCAGCCAAGCATCGGGACAGGGTTATGAAAAACTGTTTTTT
TRBV6-5,.,TRBJ2-1,few,CASSYDRGSYNEQFF,TGTGCCAGCAGTTACGATCGTGGCTCCTACAATGAGCAGTTCTTC
TRBV10-3,TRBD1,TRBJ1-1,.,CAITKTGEDTEAFF,TGTGCCATCACTAAGACAGGGGAGGACACTGAAGCTTTCTTT
TRBV20-1,.,TRBJ2-3,few,CSANLGTDTQYF,TGCAGTGCTAACTTGGGGACAGATACGCAGTATTTT
TRBV24-1,.,TRBJ2-3,few,CATSDLTELGTQYF,TGTGCCACCAGTGACCTGACAGAACTCGGTACGCAGTATTTT
TRBV11-1,.,TRBJ1-1,many,CASSLVGGEAFF,TGTGCCAGCAGCTTGGTGGGGGGTGAAGCTTTCTTT
TRBV24-1,.,TRBJ2-7,once,CATGTGALYEQYF,TGTGCCACCGGGACCGGGGCCCTTTACGAGCAGTACTTC